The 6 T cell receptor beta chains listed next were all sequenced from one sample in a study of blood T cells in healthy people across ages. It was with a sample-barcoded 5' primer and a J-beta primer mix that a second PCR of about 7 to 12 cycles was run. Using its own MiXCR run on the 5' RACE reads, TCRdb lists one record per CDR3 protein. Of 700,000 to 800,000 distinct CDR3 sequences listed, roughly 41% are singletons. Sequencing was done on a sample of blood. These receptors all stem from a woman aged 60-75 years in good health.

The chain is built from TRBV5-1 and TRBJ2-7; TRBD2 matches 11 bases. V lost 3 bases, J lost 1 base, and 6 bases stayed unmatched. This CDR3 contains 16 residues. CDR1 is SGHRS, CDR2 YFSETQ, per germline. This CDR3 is CASSSLAGGNSYEQYF. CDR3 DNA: TGCGCCAGCAGCTCCTTAGCGGGGGGGAATTCCTACGAGCAGTACTTC.

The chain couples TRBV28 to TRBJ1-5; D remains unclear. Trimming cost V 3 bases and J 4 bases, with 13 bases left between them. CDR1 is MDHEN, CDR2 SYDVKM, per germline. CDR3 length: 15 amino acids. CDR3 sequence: CASSLQRIRNQPQHF. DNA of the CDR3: TGTGCCAGCAGTTTGCAGAGGATTCGTAATCAGCCCCAGCATTTT.

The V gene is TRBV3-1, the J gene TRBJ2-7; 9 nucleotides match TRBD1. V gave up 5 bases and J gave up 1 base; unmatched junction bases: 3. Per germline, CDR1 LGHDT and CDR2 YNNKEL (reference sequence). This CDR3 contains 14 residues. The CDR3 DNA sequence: TGTGCCAGCAGCGGGACAGGGCCTTCCTACGAGCAGTACTTC. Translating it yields CASSGTGPSYEQYF.

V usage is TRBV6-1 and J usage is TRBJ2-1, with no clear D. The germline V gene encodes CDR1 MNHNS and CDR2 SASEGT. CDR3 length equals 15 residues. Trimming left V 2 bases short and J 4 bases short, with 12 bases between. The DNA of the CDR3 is TGTGCCAGCAGTGAACATGGTTGGTCGTACAATGAGCAGTTCTTC. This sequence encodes CASSEHGWSYNEQFF.

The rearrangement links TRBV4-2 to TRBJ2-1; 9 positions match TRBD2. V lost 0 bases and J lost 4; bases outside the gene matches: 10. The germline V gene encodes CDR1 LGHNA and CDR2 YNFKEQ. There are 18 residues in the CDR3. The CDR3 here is CASSQDAAGGRTYNEQFF. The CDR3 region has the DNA TGTGCCAGCAGCCAAGACGCCGCGGGGGGGCGGACTTACAATGAGCAGTTCTTC.

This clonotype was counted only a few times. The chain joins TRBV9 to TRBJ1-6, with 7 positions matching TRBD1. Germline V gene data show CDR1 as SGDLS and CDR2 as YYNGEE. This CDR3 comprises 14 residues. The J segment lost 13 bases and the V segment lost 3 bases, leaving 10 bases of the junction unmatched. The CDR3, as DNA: TGTGCCAGCAGCGGCTCGGGACAGTTAGGTCCCCTCCACTTT. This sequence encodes CASSGSGQLGPLHF.